A single sample is the source of the 8 T cell receptor beta chains below, sequenced in a study of blood T cell repertoires in COVID-19. Libraries were prepared by immunoSEQ multiplex PCR; TCRdb keeps only in-frame clonotypes and omits some of them. Of 95,000 to 100,000 clones in the sample, about 90% were seen once. The sequencing input was peripheral blood. Receptors were obtained from a man aged 45-65 years with acute or convalescent COVID-19.

This chain links TRBV11-3 with TRBJ1-2, with a tentative D call TRBD1 (6 bases). V dropped 3 bases and J dropped 4 bases, with 6 bases sitting between them. Germline values: CDR1 SGHNT, CDR2 YENEEA. There are 12 residues in the CDR3. The CDR3: CASSLDSYGYTF. DNA of the CDR3: TGTGCCAGCAGCTTGGACAGCTATGGCTACACCTTC.

V usage is TRBV4-3 and J usage is TRBJ2-7; 8 nucleotides agree with TRBD2. J lost 3 bases, V lost 5 bases, and 3 bases had no gene match. CDR1 and CDR2 (germline): LGHNA, YSLEER. CDR3 size: 13 residues. CDR3 region: CASSFGTSYEQYF. As DNA, the CDR3 is TGCGCCAGCAGCTTCGGGACTAGCTACGAGCAGTACTTC.

J is TRBJ1-1 and V is TRBV7-8, with 9 bases aligning to TRBD1. Germline CDR1 SGHVS, CDR2 FQNEAQ. With V trimmed by 1 base and J by 7 bases, 7 bases remained unmatched. CDR3 length: 15 residues. The CDR3 sequence is CASSLDPQGANEAFF. The CDR3 nucleotides are TGTGCCAGCAGCTTAGATCCACAGGGGGCGAATGAAGCTTTCTTT.

The rearrangement links TRBV27 to TRBJ2-1; 7 bases fit TRBD2. Germline V gene sequence: CDR1 MNHEY, CDR2 SMNVEV (reference sequence). The CDR3 extends over 18 amino acids. Trimming at V came to 1 base and at J to 9 bases, leaving 18 bases not matched to a gene. The CDR3 loop is CASSLFRGPGTTGSEQFF. The CDR3 bases are TGTGCCAGCAGTTTATTTCGGGGTCCCGGGACTACTGGGAGTGAGCAGTTCTTC.

The CDR3: CASSQGQFYGYTF. In DNA, the CDR3 is TGTGCCAGCAGCCAAGGACAGTTCTATGGCTACACCTTC. The chain links TRBV14 to TRBJ1-2, with D perhaps TRBD1 (5 bases). The V gene's germline CDR1 is SGHDN and CDR2 FVKESK. This CDR3 is built from 13 residues. V lost 1 base and J lost 4, with 7 bases in between.

The J gene is TRBJ1-1, the V gene TRBV11-2; unclear D gene. Trimming left V 6 bases short and J 3 bases short, with 5 bases between. The CDR3 runs 11 residues. The V gene's germline CDR1 is SGHAT and CDR2 FQNNGV. The DNA of the CDR3 is TGTGCCAGCAGGATAGACACTGAAGCTTTCTTT. It specifies CASRIDTEAFF.

The chain recombines TRBV9 with TRBJ2-7; TRBD2 is a possible D gene (6 bases). The CDR3 length is 16 residues. Trimming left V 3 bases short and J 4 bases short, with 20 bases between. CDR1 and CDR2 from the germline V gene are SGDLS and YYNGEE. CDR3 residues: CASSAGTSKVGYEQYF. CDR3 bases: TGTGCCAGCAGCGCCGGGACTTCGAAGGTCGGGTACGAGCAGTACTTC.

The chain recombines TRBV11-2 with TRBJ1-4, with 9 bases matching TRBD1. Germline V CDR1 and CDR2: SGHAT, FQNNGV. The CDR3 has 15 amino acids. Losses at the gene ends were 1 base for V and 8 bases for J; bases not matched to a gene: 5. The CDR3 bases are TGTGCCAGCAGCTTAGGTGGGACAGGGTCGGAAAAACTGTTTTTT. Translated: CASSLGGTGSEKLFF.